This TCR beta chain was profiled in a study of T cells in Graves' hyperthyroidism and ophthalmopathy (dated by TCRdb to between 2018 and 2020). Study-level background: Peripheral blood samples were taken at the time of initial diagnosis, prior to any treatment. The paper describes TCR Vbeta CDR3 sequencing of 140 or so peripheral blood samples, made up of under 50 ophthalmopathy patients, 70 to 75 hyperthyroidism patients and some 17 progressor patients. To identify distinguishing TCR V-J signatures, a discovery cohort of about a hundred patients was used, comprising 43 with Graves' ophthalmopathy and approximately 58 with stable Graves' hyperthyroidism. The study also compared thyroid tissue and blood T-cell repertoires from 6 or 7 Graves' hyperthyroidism patients. The roughly 100 discovery patients were randomly divided into training and test sets at a 7:3 ratio. Following sampling, methimazole starting at 30 mg daily was given to hyperthyroidism patients, and high-dose intravenous methylprednisolone was given to ophthalmopathy patients. Prospective prediction of ophthalmopathy was tested in an independent validation cohort consisting of 18 hyperthyroidism patients and some 15 patients who later progressed to ophthalmopathy.

What the work shows at the level of the full study, not this receptor alone: Sample size was not statistically predetermined, and investigators were not blinded to group allocation. Ophthalmopathy was separated from stable hyperthyroidism by a 13 V-J signature model, with roughly 88% sensitivity and around 81% specificity obtained in cross-validation and 80%/75% obtained in testing. Most expanded thyroid clonotypes (frequency above 0.001) were also found in blood, which suggests that blood repertoires may mirror thyroid immune responses. During validation, the model predicted progression to ophthalmopathy a median of approximately 6.5 months ahead of onset, with around 71% sensitivity and 72.22% specificity.

This clonotype was observed many times. Its target antigen remains unknown. Base quality data are lacking; no much larger clone is found one base away. Ophthalmopathy patients had moderately to severely active disease, Clinical Activity Score of at least 3, NOSPECS grade of at least 4, and duration under 3 months. The study excluded patients with uncontrolled infections, other autoimmune diseases, pregnancy or lactation. Diagnoses relied on clinical symptoms, serum thyroxine and TRAb, thyroid ultrasound and orbital computed tomography. Ficoll-Paque density gradient centrifugation was used to isolate PBMCs from around 10 ml of fresh peripheral blood. Total RNA was extracted using Trizol reagent, and RNA quality was assessed on an Agilent 2100 Bioanalyzer. The TCR beta CDR3 regions were amplified from the RNA transcripts. For the first round of RT-PCR on the TCR CDR3, the HTBI primer set was used together with the Qiagen OneStep RT-PCR kit. The libraries were constructed in a second round of multiplex PCR and then size-selected and purified. Paired-end sequencing of the libraries was performed with 100 bp reads on an Illumina HiSeq2000. The paper's processing steps were these. SOAPnuke was used to process the raw data, with reads discarded if the reads contained adapters or uncalled bases, had a mean Phred below 15, or lacked an exact constant-primer or identifier match. High-quality paired reads were merged with COPE v1.2.5, and unique nucleotide sequences were defined as clonotypes. MiTCR v1.1 was used to align clonotypes to the IMGT TRBV, TRBD and TRBJ reference segments. Analysis was restricted to V-J combinations with a frequency above 0.0001, which covered 98% to 99.2% of repertoires. The TCS score was defined as F50 (clonal expansion) divided by E x V (chaos), with BLOSUM62-based TCRdist calculated between CDR3 peptides within each V-J. Welch's t-statistics and random forest reduced approximately 520 V-J features to some 14, which were used in a naive Bayes classifier (R e1071). Through fastp at Q25 and MiXCR, TCRdb rebuilt clones from the public reads, retaining in-frame beta chains. Each CDR3 protein appears once, grouped with its most common genes and DNA. The V and J calls reflect TCRdb's pipeline rather than the authors' work. The sample profile shows 300,000 to 400,000 distinct CDR3 sequences; approximately 15% of them were found once. The ten largest clones capture roughly a fifth of the sample.

The trim is 3 bases for V and 5 bases for J, with a gap of 10 bases between the germline ends. The germline V gene specifies MDHEN as CDR1 and SYDVKM as CDR2. Measured from the cysteine to the phenylalanine, the CDR3 is 14 residues long. Only CDR3 DNA is held: 42 bases, read in frame from base 1. The chain is assembled from TRBV28 and TRBJ1-4, with no D gene named confidently. The sequence was collected from a woman aged 25 to 39 with Graves' ophthalmopathy. Sequencing input: blood. The sequence in DNA is TGTGCCAGCAGTTTTCGTAGCCTAAATGAAAAACTGTTTTTT. This gives the protein CASSFRSLNEKLFF. With the rest looked up from the reference TRBV28 and TRBJ1-4 genes rather than sequenced, the full variable domain is DVKVTQSSRYLVKRTGEKVFLECVQDMDHENMFWYRQDPGLGLRLIYFSYDVKMKEKGDIPEGYSVSREKKERFSLILESASTNQTSMYLCASSFRSLNEKLFFGSGTQLSVL.